A single sample is the source of the 27 T cell receptor beta chains below, sequenced in a study of T cells in Graves' hyperthyroidism and ophthalmopathy. Amplified regions were TCR beta CDR3 sequences from RNA transcripts. A set of HTBI primers served as the primers for a first-round RT-PCR of the TCR CDR3. One entry per CDR3 protein results from TCRdb running MiXCR on the multiplex PCR reads. The sample contains approximately 400,000 distinct CDR3 sequences, around an eighth of which appear only once. The sequenced material came from blood. These receptor sequences come from a man aged 45-65 years with Graves' ophthalmopathy.

This clonotype was recorded a few times. The chain recombines TRBV25-1 with TRBJ2-2; D gene ambiguous. Trimming removed 1 base at V and 5 bases at J, with 8 bases between. This CDR3 contains 14 residues. Germline values: CDR1 MGHDK, CDR2 SYGVNS. For the CDR3, the DNA is TGTGCCAGCAGTGAATTAGGCCGTACCGGGGAGCTGTTTTTT. It yields the protein CASSELGRTGELFF.

This clonotype was picked up many times. V and J are TRBV11-2 and TRBJ2-5; TRBD2 aligns across 11 bases. The germline V gene has CDR1 SGHAT and CDR2 FQNNGV. The V segment lost 6 bases and the J segment 5 bases; nucleotides outside the gene matches: 5. The CDR3 consists of 14 residues. CDR3 amino acids: CASSLLAGVETQYF. The DNA of the CDR3 is TGTGCCAGCAGTTTACTAGCGGGAGTGGAGACCCAGTACTTC. Variable domain in full (rest from reference TRBV11-2 and TRBJ2-5): EAGVAQSPRYKIIEKRQSVAFWCNPISGHATLYWYQQILGQGPKLLIQFQNNGVVDDSQLPKDRFSAERLKGVDSTLKIQPAKLEDSAVYLCASSLLAGVETQYFGPGTRLLVL.

This clonotype was detected many times. The chain has TRBV7-9 and TRBJ2-1; TRBD2 matches at 8 bases. Germline CDR1 and CDR2: SEHNR and FQNEAQ (reference sequence). This CDR3 has 19 residues. V dropped 2 bases and J dropped 8; count of bases not matched to a gene: 20. CDR3 nucleotide sequence: TGTGCCAGCAGCTTAAGTCTATCAATAGCGGGACTCCCCCTTGATGAGCAGTTCTTC. Translated: CASSLSLSIAGLPLDEQFF.

The chain couples TRBV7-9 to TRBJ2-2; possible D gene TRBD2, 7 bases. The CDR3 contains 15 residues. Germline CDR1 SEHNR, CDR2 FQNEAQ (reference sequence). V gave up 1 base and J gave up 8 bases, with 14 bases separating them. CDR3 in DNA: TGTGCCAGCAGCTTAGTCCCGCGGGGGCGAGGGGAGCTGTTTTTT. Protein sequence: CASSLVPRGRGELFF.

The rearrangement links TRBV27 to TRBJ2-7; maybe TRBD2 (5 bases). In germline, CDR1 is MNHEY, CDR2 SMNVEV (reference sequence). V shed 1 base and J shed 7 bases, with 11 bases lying between them. The CDR3 length is 13 residues. CDR3 protein: CASSLYPPGEQYF. CDR3 nucleotides: TGTGCCAGCAGTTTATATCCCCCGGGAGAGCAGTACTTC.

The chain combines TRBV7-6 with TRBJ2-7; D possibly matches TRBD1 or TRBD2 (5 bases each). The V end was cut by 6 bases, the J end by 3 bases, with 24 bases between. The CDR3 sequence is 17 residues long. In germline, CDR1 is SGHVS, CDR2 FNYEAQ. The CDR3 DNA reads as TGTGCCAGCAGTTCCCCGGCCGGGACGGGAAAAATCTACGAGCAGTACTTC. It is translated as CASSSPAGTGKIYEQYF.

This chain uses TRBV5-6 with TRBJ2-5, with 11 bases aligning to TRBD2. V dropped 3 bases and J dropped 5; count of bases not matched to a gene: 6. CDR1 and CDR2 (germline): SGHDT, YYEEEE. The CDR3 length is 15 residues. Here the CDR3 DNA reads TGTGCCAGCAGCTACCGACTAGCGGGAAGGGAGACCCAGTACTTC. Its translation is CASSYRLAGRETQYF.

This clonotype was seen a few times. The chain links TRBV13 to TRBJ1-2, with D tentatively TRBD1 (5 bases). The V end was cut by 5 bases, the J end by 1 base, with 17 bases between. The CDR3 contains 16 residues. Germline CDR1 PRHDT, CDR2 FYEKMQ (reference sequence). CDR3 residues: CASSGGSRRSNYGYTF. CDR3 nucleotides: TGTGCCAGCAGCGGGGGATCCCGGAGAAGTAACTATGGCTACACCTTC.

The rearrangement joins TRBV6-1 to TRBJ2-4; 11 bases agree with TRBD1. Germline trimming cut 5 bases from V and 8 bases from J; bases unmatched to any gene: 5. The CDR3 runs to 14 residues. Germline values: CDR1 MNHNS, CDR2 SASEGT. CDR3 in DNA: TGTGCCAGCAGTAACGGACAGGGGGCGTACATTCAGTACTTC. This translates into CASSNGQGAYIQYF.

In this sample, this clonotype turned up many times. This chain links TRBV29-1 with TRBJ2-1; D unresolved. Germline CDR1 SQVTM, CDR2 ANQGSEA. The CDR3 contains 12 residues. Trimming shortened V by 5 bases and J by 5 bases, and 10 bases separated the two germline ends. The CDR3 DNA reads TGCAGCGTTAGGCAGGAGAACAATGAGCAGTTCTTC. Translating it yields CSVRQENNEQFF.

This clonotype came up many times. The CDR3 loop reads CASSQGSGRSETQYF. The CDR3 bases are TGTGCCAGCAGCCAAGGGAGCGGGAGATCCGAGACCCAGTACTTC. The chain has TRBV3-1 and TRBJ2-5; 8 positions agree with TRBD2. This CDR3 contains 15 residues. Germline assignment: CDR1 LGHDT and CDR2 YNNKEL (reference sequence). Germline trimming cut 1 base from V and 5 bases from J; bases unmatched to any gene: 6.

In this sample, this clonotype turned up many times. This chain uses TRBV3-1 with TRBJ2-2; 8 bases map to TRBD2. The CDR3 is 20 amino acids. J was trimmed by 2 bases and V by 3 bases; bases with no gene match: 17. Germline V gives CDR1 LGHDT, CDR2 YNNKEL (reference sequence). The CDR3 loop reads CASSHTRGGAGAVNTGELFF. CDR3 nucleotide sequence: TGTGCCAGCAGCCACACTCGGGGTGGAGCGGGAGCGGTCAACACCGGGGAGCTGTTTTTT.

In its sample, this clonotype was seen a few times. This chain joins TRBV6-2 or TRBV6-3 and TRBJ2-7; 8 nucleotides agree with TRBD1. Germline trimming cut 2 bases from V and 5 bases from J; bases unmatched to any gene: 5. Germline lookup yields CDR1 MNHEY and CDR2 SVGEGT. CDR3 length equals 14 residues. Here the CDR3 reads CASSYMDRVNEQYF. Written as DNA, the CDR3 is TGTGCCAGCAGTTACATGGACAGGGTTAACGAGCAGTACTTC.

This chain uses TRBV19 with TRBJ2-1; weak D call: TRBD1 (5 bases). Per the germline V gene, CDR1 is LNHDA and CDR2 is SQIVND (reference sequence). The CDR3 is 14 residues long. The V gene lost 5 bases and the J gene lost 0 bases, with 8 bases spanning the gap. This CDR3 reads CASSPDNSYNEQFF. Here the CDR3 DNA reads TGTGCCAGTAGTCCGGACAACTCCTACAATGAGCAGTTCTTC.

This clonotype has only a few counts. The rearrangement joins TRBV4-1 to TRBJ2-1; 10 positions match TRBD2. The CDR3 is 15 residues long. V trimming: 2 bases; J trimming: 6 bases; junction bases outside the gene matches: 4. Germline lookup yields CDR1 MGHRA and CDR2 YSYEKL. The CDR3 here is CASSQQLAGFNEQFF. The CDR3 DNA is TGCGCCAGCAGCCAACAACTAGCGGGATTCAATGAGCAGTTCTTC.

The chain has TRBV20-1 and TRBJ2-7; D remains ambiguous. Trimming took 1 base from V and 3 from J, leaving 13 bases between them. This CDR3 contains 14 residues. Germline V gene lookup returns CDR1 DFQATT and CDR2 SNEGSKA (reference sequence). CDR3 nucleotide sequence: TGCAGTGCTAGAGGGACCGCCGTGAGCTACGAGCAGTACTTC. Protein: CSARGTAVSYEQYF.

This clonotype has at least ten counts. The chain recombines TRBV15 with TRBJ2-7; D gene ambiguous. Trimming left V 4 bases short and J 2 bases short, with 12 bases between. The CDR3 has 14 residues. Germline loops: CDR1 LNHNV, CDR2 YYDKDF (reference sequence). CDR3 coding DNA: TGTGCCACCAGCACCCGTTTGGCAGCCTACGAGCAGTACTTC. Translated: CATSTRLAAYEQYF.

This clonotype was counted at least ten times. The chain recombines TRBV29-1 with TRBJ2-7; weak D call: TRBD2 (6 bases). There are 13 residues in the CDR3. The V end was cut by 4 bases, the J end by 3 bases, with 13 bases between. Germline V gene data show CDR1 as SQVTM and CDR2 as ANQGSEA. The DNA of the CDR3 is TGCAGCGTTGGAGCGGGCGGCCACTACGAGCAGTACTTC. It yields the protein CSVGAGGHYEQYF.

The chain is built from TRBV7-9 and TRBJ2-5; 10 bases map to TRBD2. The CDR3 has 16 residues. In germline, CDR1 is SEHNR, CDR2 FQNEAQ (reference sequence). The J segment lost 6 bases and the V segment lost 1 base, leaving 8 bases of the junction unmatched. DNA of the CDR3: TGTGCCAGCAGCTTAGTAAGTCTAGCGGGAGTGAAGACCCAGTACTTC. Translation gives CASSLVSLAGVKTQYF.

This clonotype was recorded at least ten times. The J gene is TRBJ2-5, the V gene TRBV9; TRBD2 matches 8 bases. J lost 5 bases, V lost 4 bases, and 13 bases had no gene match. This CDR3 spans 16 amino acids. Germline-derived CDR1 and CDR2 are SGDLS and YYNGEE. The CDR3 reads CASSKQDGTSFETQYF. DNA for the CDR3: TGTGCCAGCAGCAAACAAGATGGGACTAGTTTCGAGACCCAGTACTTC.

Details on this clonotype: At one end the junction does not follow the germline gene, possibly because of a read error. The rearrangement uses TRBV27 and TRBJ2-1, with a weak D call TRBD1 (6 bases). There are 14 residues in the CDR3. From germline, CDR1 is MNHEY and CDR2 SMNVEV (reference sequence). CDR3 DNA: TGTGCCAGCAGTTTAGGGGGCGCTTACAGTGAGCAGTTCTTC. This encodes CASSLGGAYSEQFF.

This clonotype was counted at least ten times. The chain carries TRBV28 and TRBJ1-5; D is possibly TRBD1 (5 bases). This CDR3 has 13 amino acids. Deletions cut 5 bases from V and 9 bases from J, with 14 bases between. Germline-derived CDR1 and CDR2 are MDHEN and SYDVKM. DNA of the CDR3: TGTGCCAGCAGTGACAGCGAACCTATGCCCCAGCATTTT. Residues: CASSDSEPMPQHF. The full variable domain, in which reference TRBV28 and TRBJ1-5 provide the parts outside the CDR3, is DVKVTQSSRYLVKRTGEKVFLECVQDMDHENMFWYRQDPGLGLRLIYFSYDVKMKEKGDIPEGYSVSREKKERFSLILESASTNQTSMYLCASSDSEPMPQHFGDGTRLSIL.

This clonotype has a handful of counts. This chain uses TRBV5-1 with TRBJ2-5, with 12 bases fitting TRBD2. CDR3 length: 16 residues. V was clipped by 0 bases and J by 6 bases; unmatched bases: 6. The germline gives CDR1 SGHRS, CDR2 YFSETQ. CDR3 in DNA: TGCGCCAGCAGCTTGGCGTCTAGCGGGAGGGCCAAGACCCAGTACTTC. Translating it yields CASSLASSGRAKTQYF.

In its sample, this clonotype was seen a few times. V is TRBV7-2 and J is TRBJ2-5; D is possibly TRBD1 (6 bases). Looked up from germline, CDR1 is SGHTA and CDR2 is FQGNSA. The CDR3 spans 14 residues. Trimming removed 3 bases at V and 4 bases at J, with 12 bases between. CDR3 in DNA: TGTGCCAGCAGCTTCTCAGGGGCTATAGAGACCCAGTACTTC. Translation: CASSFSGAIETQYF.

This clonotype was counted between two and nine times. An end of the junction differs from the germline gene, which may be a read error. The chain carries TRBV18 and TRBJ1-2; D may be TRBD1 (5 bases). Germline V gene data show CDR1 as KGHSH and CDR2 as LQKENI. The CDR3 contains 14 residues. The CDR3 DNA reads TGTGCCAGCCCACCACCGGCAGGGAACTATGGCTACACCTTC. Translated: CASPPPAGNYGYTF.

This clonotype has at least ten counts. The V gene is TRBV30, the J gene TRBJ1-2, with D hard to call. The ends were cut back, 3 bases at V and 10 bases at J, with 18 bases in the middle. Per germline, CDR1 GTSNPN and CDR2 SVGIG (reference sequence). The CDR3 sequence is 13 residues long. The CDR3: CAWSQEGFGVYTF. In nucleotides, the CDR3 is TGTGCCTGGAGCCAGGAGGGATTTGGTGTCTACACCTTC. The full variable domain, completed using reference TRBV30 and TRBJ1-2, is SQTIHQWPATLVQPVGSPLSLECTVEGTSNPNLYWYRQAAGRGLQLLFYSVGIGQISSEVPQNLSASRPQDRQFILSSKKLLLSDSGFYLCAWSQEGFGVYTFGSGTRLTVV.

In its sample, this clonotype was seen many times. V is TRBV5-4 and J is TRBJ1-4; D is possibly TRBD1 (6 bases). The V end was cut by 2 bases, the J end by 8 bases, with 16 bases between. CDR1 is SGHNT, CDR2 YYREEE, per germline (reference sequence). CDR3 length: 15 amino acids. For the CDR3, the DNA is TGTGCCAGCAGCTTAACATCTCAGGGGAGCGAAAAACTGTTTTTT. Residues: CASSLTSQGSEKLFF.